These 23 T cell receptor beta chains came from one sample sequenced in a study of lymphopenia after photon versus proton radiotherapy. Some clones are missing from TCRdb's copy, which holds only in-frame ones; the method was immunoSEQ multiplex PCR. The sample comprises tens of thousands of clones, about 90% of which are singletons, and roughly 2.3% rests with the top ten. Sequences were derived from peripheral blood, sampled from a patient treated with photon-based radiotherapy. These receptors were collected from a man between 35 and 55 years old with gastric cancer.

V gene TRBV5-5 combines with J gene TRBJ2-5; the D gene could be TRBD1 or TRBD2 (5 bases each). CDR3 length: 14 residues. Germline CDR1 is SGHKS and CDR2 is YYEKEE (reference sequence). V lost 0 bases to trimming and J lost 4 bases, with 10 bases between them. CDR3 region: CASSLVQGVETQYF. CDR3 nucleotide sequence: TGTGCCAGCAGCTTGGTGCAGGGAGTAGAGACCCAGTACTTC.

The rearrangement uses TRBV7-9 and TRBJ2-5, with D possibly matching TRBD2 (6 bases). Looked up from germline, CDR1 is SEHNR and CDR2 is FQNEAQ (reference sequence). The V end was cut by 4 bases, the J end by 5 bases, with 14 bases between. The CDR3 has 14 residues. CDR3 DNA: TGTGCCAGCAGCTCCTGGCGGGGCCGCGAGACCCAGTACTTC. It yields the protein CASSSWRGRETQYF. The full variable domain, in which reference TRBV7-9 and TRBJ2-5 provide the parts outside the CDR3, is DTGVSQNPRHKITKRGQNVTFRCDPISEHNRLYWYRQTLGQGPEFLTYFQNEAQLEKSRLLSDRFSAERPKGSFSTLEIQRTEQGDSAMYLCASSSWRGRETQYFGPGTRLLVL.

The chain has TRBV18 and TRBJ1-1; 7 nucleotides line up with TRBD1. The CDR3 spans 14 residues. The trim removed 5 bases at V and 5 bases at J, leaving 8 bases unmatched. CDR1 and CDR2 from the germline V gene are KGHSH and LQKENI. This chain's CDR3 is CASSNTQGGTEAFF. The CDR3 DNA is TGTGCCAGCTCAAACACTCAGGGGGGGACTGAAGCTTTCTTT.

V and J are TRBV6-4 and TRBJ2-3; D perhaps matches TRBD2 (6 bases). V lost 2 bases and J lost 2, with 11 bases in between. Germline CDR1 and CDR2: MRHNA and SNTAGT. CDR3 length: 15 amino acids. CDR3 sequence: CASSDRAGSTDTQYF. The DNA for the CDR3 is TGTGCCAGCAGTGACCGGGCGGGGTCCACAGATACGCAGTATTTT.

This sequence joins TRBV7-9 and TRBJ2-1; 8 nucleotides agree with TRBD2. Per germline, CDR1 SEHNR and CDR2 FQNEAQ (reference sequence). The junction had 15 bases not matched to a gene; V was cut back by 5 bases and J by 9 bases. The CDR3 loop spans 16 amino acids. CDR3 coding DNA: TGTGCCAGCAGCCAGCAACCGGGACTAGTTAAAGGTGAGCAGTTCTTC. It specifies CASSQQPGLVKGEQFF.

The table lists this clone with a count of one. The DNA of the CDR3 is TGTGCCATCAGTGAGGAGGGAGGGGGCAATCAGCCCCAGCATTTT. This encodes CAISEEGGGNQPQHF. J is TRBJ1-5 and V is TRBV10-3, with D possibly matching TRBD1 (5 bases). Deletions cut 2 bases from V and 2 bases from J, with 10 bases between. CDR3 length: 15 residues. Germline CDR1 and CDR2: ENHRY and SYGVKD.

This rearrangement joins TRBV2 to TRBJ2-5; no clear D gene. Germline V CDR1 and CDR2: SNHLY, FYNNEI. The V and J ends lost 7 bases and 2 bases respectively, with 5 bases between them. This CDR3 spans 11 amino acids. Here the CDR3 DNA reads TGTGCCAGCACAGGACAAGAGACCCAGTACTTC. This sequence encodes CASTGQETQYF.

Here the CDR3 DNA reads TGTGCCAGCAGCCCCCGAAATCGGGATGAGCAGTTCTTC. As protein: CASSPRNRDEQFF. The V call is TRBV11-3, the J call TRBJ2-1; D not resolved. The germline V gene encodes CDR1 SGHNT and CDR2 YENEEA. V was cut by 5 bases and J by 8 bases, with 13 bases left in between. The CDR3 covers 13 residues.

This sequence joins TRBV11-2 and TRBJ2-1; D might be TRBD1 or TRBD2, each matching 5 bases. V was pared by 0 bases and J by 9 bases, with 12 bases between. The germline CDR1 and CDR2 sequences are SGHAT and FQNNGV. This CDR3 region has 14 residues. CDR3: CASSLDPGRAEQFF. The CDR3 DNA sequence: TGTGCCAGCAGCTTAGATCCGGGGCGGGCTGAGCAGTTCTTC.

A few counts support this clone. The V and J genes are TRBV7-2 and TRBJ1-1; D is undetermined. CDR1 SGHTA and CDR2 FQGNSA come from the germline V gene. The CDR3 contains 14 residues. With 0 bases removed from V and 1 base from J, the gap between germline ends came to 6 bases. The CDR3 loop reads CASSLAGSNTEAFF. The DNA for the CDR3 is TGTGCCAGCAGCTTAGCCGGGTCGAACACTGAAGCTTTCTTT.

The chain couples TRBV2 to TRBJ1-6; D not resolved. CDR3 length equals 12 residues. From germline, CDR1 is SNHLY and CDR2 FYNNEI. Trimming left V 4 bases short and J 14 bases short, with 12 bases between. This chain's CDR3 is CASSAPAQTLHF. The CDR3 DNA follows: TGTGCCAGCAGTGCTCCCGCGCAAACCCTCCACTTT.

This chain links TRBV7-3 with TRBJ1-3, with D unclear. V was cut by 2 bases and J by 2 bases, with 7 bases left in between. This CDR3 comprises 14 residues. Germline V gene data show CDR1 as SGHTA and CDR2 as FQGTGA. This chain's CDR3 is CASSLGGTGNTIYF. CDR3 bases: TGTGCCAGCAGCTTAGGAGGGACTGGAAACACCATATATTTT.

Remarks on this clone: The junction does not match germline at one end; this may be a read error. The rearrangement uses TRBV27 and TRBJ1-2; no firm D call. The V gene's germline CDR1 is MNHEY and CDR2 SMNVEV (reference sequence). The CDR3 spans 15 residues. CDR3 protein: CASCFKSAINYGYTF. In nucleotides, the CDR3 is TGTGCCAGCTGTTTCAAATCCGCCATTAACTATGGCTACACCTTC.

The CDR3 spells CASSPYLGGGSSYEQYF. The CDR3 DNA sequence: TGTGCCAGCAGTCCCTATCTGGGCGGAGGGAGCTCCTACGAGCAGTACTTC. V is TRBV27 and J is TRBJ2-7, with D possibly TRBD2 on 6 matching bases. V was trimmed by 5 bases and J by 0 bases, leaving 20 bases between them. The CDR3 length is 17 residues. Looked up from germline, CDR1 is MNHEY and CDR2 is SMNVEV (reference sequence).

The genes are TRBV15 and TRBJ1-1; D may be TRBD1 (6 bases). The CDR3 sequence is 14 residues long. Germline CDR1 reads LNHNV; CDR2 reads YYDKDF (reference sequence). Trimming left V 0 bases short and J 6 bases short, with 11 bases between. CDR3 DNA: TGTGCCACCAGCAGAGATCAGAGGACAGCTGAAGCTTTCTTT. Translating it yields CATSRDQRTAEAFF.

This chain joins TRBV19 and TRBJ2-4, with D perhaps TRBD1 (6 bases). Trimming took off 8 bases at V and 3 bases at J, with 14 bases between the two ends. The CDR3 is 14 residues long. Germline V gives CDR1 LNHDA, CDR2 SQIVND (reference sequence). The CDR3 loop reads CASEQGVGKNIQYF. CDR3 coding DNA: TGTGCCAGTGAACAGGGCGTCGGCAAAAACATTCAGTACTTC.

CDR3 amino acids: CASSLRGGVGYTF. In DNA, the CDR3 is TGTGCCAGCTCACTACGAGGGGGCGTTGGCTACACCTTC. This chain joins TRBV18 and TRBJ1-2, with 7 bases lining up with TRBD1. The V gene's germline CDR1 is KGHSH and CDR2 LQKENI. The J segment lost 7 bases and the V segment lost 4 bases, leaving 6 bases of the junction unmatched. The CDR3 sequence is 13 residues long.

The chain joins TRBV9 to TRBJ2-2; D unresolved. The CDR3 extends over 13 amino acids. Trimming cost V 2 bases and J 6 bases, with 8 bases left between them. Germline values: CDR1 SGDLS, CDR2 YYNGEE. CDR3 nucleotides: TGTGCCAGCAGCGTCGATCGGGCCGGGGAGCTGTTTTTT. This codes for CASSVDRAGELFF.

The chain is built from TRBV18 and TRBJ2-7; possible D gene TRBD1, 5 bases. The V and J ends lost 3 bases and 5 bases respectively, with 8 bases between them. The CDR3 is 12 residues long. The V gene's germline CDR1 is KGHSH and CDR2 LQKENI. This CDR3 reads CASSPTENEQYF. CDR3 sequence (DNA): TGTGCCAGCTCACCGACAGAGAACGAGCAGTACTTC. The full variable domain, its missing parts supplied by reference TRBV18 and TRBJ2-7, is NAGVMQNPRHLVRRRGQEARLRCSPMKGHSHVYWYRQLPEEGLKFMVYLQKENIIDESGMPKERFSAEFPKEGPSILRIQQVVRGDSAAYFCASSPTENEQYFGPGTRLTVT.

This chain uses TRBV6-5 with TRBJ1-2; 8 positions match TRBD1. The CDR3 sequence is 11 residues long. Germline lookup yields CDR1 MNHEY and CDR2 SVGAGI. J gave up 9 bases and V 6 bases, and 3 bases lay outside the gene matches. CDR3 sequence: CASSDRGSYTF. The CDR3 DNA is TGTGCCAGCAGCGACAGGGGAAGCTACACCTTC.

V usage is TRBV5-6 and J usage is TRBJ1-4; 9 positions agree with TRBD1. V was pared by 5 bases and J by 8 bases, with 7 bases of the junction left unmatched. Germline lookup yields CDR1 SGHDT and CDR2 YYEEEE. The CDR3 extends over 14 amino acids. CDR3 amino acids: CASRSTGGREKLFF. DNA of the CDR3: TGTGCCAGCAGGTCAACAGGGGGCCGGGAAAAACTGTTTTTT.

The gene calls are TRBV30 and TRBJ1-4; D gene unclear. There are 14 residues in the CDR3. CDR1 is GTSNPN and CDR2 is SVGIG in the germline V gene (reference sequence). Deletions cut 1 base from V and 7 bases from J, with 13 bases between. The DNA for the CDR3 is TGTGCCTGGAGTGCGGGTCGCAAGACTGAAAAACTGTTTTTT. Translation gives CAWSAGRKTEKLFF.

The chain uses TRBV5-6 and TRBJ1-1, with 9 nucleotides matching TRBD1. In germline, CDR1 is SGHDT, CDR2 YYEEEE. Trimming removed 6 bases from V and 4 bases from J; junction bases left unmatched: 10. The CDR3 runs 15 residues. CDR3 amino acids: CASTYEQGAVTEAFF. In DNA, the CDR3 is TGTGCCAGCACCTACGAACAGGGGGCTGTCACTGAAGCTTTCTTT.